What follows are 23 T cell receptor beta chains derived from one specimen sequenced in a study of siplizumab effects on memory and regulatory T cells. Assay used: immunoSEQ multiplex PCR; TCRdb lists only in-frame clones, some missing. The table includes about 87,000 clones, nearly 95% detected once. The sample taken for sequencing was non-Treg CD4+ T cells sorted from blood. These receptors originate from a human donor in good health.

The chain combines TRBV4-2 with TRBJ1-2; 9 positions agree with TRBD1. V lost 0 bases, J lost 4 bases, and 12 bases stayed unmatched. Germline V gene lookup returns CDR1 LGHNA and CDR2 YNFKEQ. CDR3 length equals 18 residues. The CDR3 is CASSQEMGSTGGLYGYTF. CDR3 nucleotide sequence: TGTGCCAGCAGCCAAGAGATGGGATCAACAGGGGGCCTCTATGGCTACACCTTC.

The chain is built from TRBV11-3 and TRBJ1-1; possible D gene TRBD1, 6 bases. Germline-derived CDR1 and CDR2 are SGHNT and YENEEA. The CDR3 consists of 13 residues. The ends were cut back, 1 base at V and 10 bases at J, with 13 bases in the middle. The DNA of the CDR3 is TGTGCCAGCAGCTTAGGGACAGTATCCTCAGCTTTCTTT. This translates into CASSLGTVSSAFF.

The V gene is TRBV14, the J gene TRBJ1-2; D is possibly TRBD1 (5 bases). The ends were cut back, 1 base at V and 8 bases at J, with 17 bases in the middle. CDR1 is SGHDN and CDR2 is FVKESK in the germline V gene. The length of the CDR3 is 15 residues. The CDR3 coding sequence is TGTGCCAGCAGCCAAGTTTGGGGCAGCGCTTCCGGCTACACCTTC. This sequence encodes CASSQVWGSASGYTF. Full variable domain (outside the CDR3, taken from reference TRBV14 and TRBJ1-2): EAGVTQFPSHSVIEKGQTVTLRCDPISGHDNLYWYRRVMGKEIKFLLHFVKESKQDESGMPNNRFLAERTGGTYSTLKVQPAELEDSGVYFCASSQVWGSASGYTFGSGTRLTVV.

The J gene is TRBJ2-7, the V gene TRBV19, with TRBD2 identical over 9 bases. Trimming cost V 3 bases and J 3 bases; bases outside gene matches: 6. Germline V gene lookup returns CDR1 LNHDA and CDR2 SQIVND (reference sequence). The CDR3 loop spans 15 amino acids. The CDR3 here is CASSMGSSGNYEQYF. The DNA of the CDR3 is TGTGCCAGTAGTATGGGATCTAGCGGGAACTACGAGCAGTACTTC. The variable domain in full, with the rest retrieved from reference TRBV19 and TRBJ2-7, is DGGITQSPKYLFRKEGQNVTLSCEQNLNHDAMYWYRQDPGQGLRLIYYSQIVNDFQKGDIAEGYSVSREKKESFPLTVTSAQKNPTAFYLCASSMGSSGNYEQYFGPGTRLTVT.

The rearrangement links TRBV6-4 to TRBJ2-3; the D is unclear. The CDR3 consists of 14 residues. Germline V gives CDR1 MRHNA, CDR2 SNTAGT. V was clipped by 5 bases and J by 2 bases, with 11 bases between them. The CDR3 DNA sequence: TGTGCCAGCAGTTCCAGCATAAACACAGATACGCAGTATTTT. Its protein product is CASSSSINTDTQYF.

This sequence joins TRBV6-1 and TRBJ1-5, with no clear D. This CDR3 has 13 residues. The V end lost 2 bases, the J end lost 10 bases, and 12 bases lay between the germline ends. Germline V gene data show CDR1 as MNHNS and CDR2 as SASEGT. For the CDR3, the DNA is TGTGCCAGCAGTGAAACTGACGGCCTCCCCCAGCATTTT. Translated, it gives CASSETDGLPQHF.

The chain employs TRBV7-9 and TRBJ1-2, with 9 bases aligning to TRBD1. The CDR3 is made up of 14 amino acids. Unmatched junction bases numbered 2, after V lost 5 bases and J lost 1 base. Germline values: CDR1 SEHNR, CDR2 FQNEAQ (reference sequence). CDR3 DNA: TGTGCCAGCAGCACGACAGGGGGTAACTATGGCTACACCTTC. Its translation: CASSTTGGNYGYTF.

V gene TRBV18 combines with J gene TRBJ1-5; perhaps TRBD1 as D (6 bases). Per germline, CDR1 KGHSH and CDR2 LQKENI. V was pared by 2 bases and J by 2 bases, with 13 bases between. The CDR3 has 16 amino acids. The CDR3 coding sequence is TGTGCCAGCTCACCAAGAACGGGGGGCGGCAATCAGCCCCAGCATTTT. It encodes CASSPRTGGGNQPQHF.

This clone showed up just once. The chain recombines TRBV7-6 with TRBJ2-5; 9 positions agree with TRBD1. Per germline, CDR1 SGHVS and CDR2 FNYEAQ. The V gene end was trimmed by 5 bases and the J gene end by 3 bases; junction bases not matched to a gene: 10. The CDR3 consists of 16 residues. CDR3 DNA sequence: TGTGCCAGCAGCCCTCGGACAGGGGCGTTAAAAGAGACCCAGTACTTC. Protein: CASSPRTGALKETQYF.

This clone occurred a few times. This sequence joins TRBV11-3 and TRBJ2-1, with 7 bases aligning to TRBD2. CDR3 length equals 15 residues. J gave up 0 bases and V 6 bases, and 5 bases lay outside the gene matches. Germline assignment: CDR1 SGHNT and CDR2 YENEEA. The CDR3 spells CASSISGGSYNEQFF. In nucleotides, the CDR3 is TGTGCCAGCAGTATCTCGGGGGGCTCCTACAATGAGCAGTTCTTC.

The chain links TRBV9 to TRBJ2-1, with D tentatively TRBD1 (5 bases). The V gene lost 6 bases and the J gene lost 10 bases, with 20 bases spanning the gap. The CDR3 covers 14 residues. The germline gives CDR1 SGDLS, CDR2 YYNGEE. The CDR3 coding sequence is TGTGCCAGCACCCGTAGCCCCTTGACAGAGGAGCAGTTCTTC. Residues: CASTRSPLTEEQFF.

The chain is built from TRBV6-5 and TRBJ2-7, with 8 nucleotides matching TRBD1. Germline V gene data show CDR1 as MNHEY and CDR2 as SVGAGI. This CDR3 spans 15 amino acids. V shed 2 bases, J shed 3 bases, and the junction held 6 bases outside the gene matches. CDR3 nucleotides: TGTGCCAGCAGTTACGGGCCAGGGGGCTTCTACGAGCAGTACTTC. It specifies CASSYGPGGFYEQYF.

V is TRBV5-1 and J is TRBJ2-7; D possibly corresponds to TRBD2 (6 bases). Trimming took off 2 bases at V and 2 bases at J, with 8 bases between the two ends. CDR3 length: 13 amino acids. Per the germline V gene, CDR1 is SGHRS and CDR2 is YFSETQ. CDR3 amino acids: CASSFSGTYEQYF. The CDR3 DNA follows: TGCGCCAGCAGCTTTAGCGGAACCTACGAGCAGTACTTC.

This clone was seen a single time. The V call is TRBV6-6, the J call TRBJ2-3; D uncertain. The ends were cut back, 2 bases at V and 6 bases at J, with 9 bases in the middle. The CDR3 runs to 13 residues. In germline, CDR1 is MNHNY, CDR2 SVGAGI (reference sequence). This CDR3 is CASSYEPPDTQYF. In nucleotides, the CDR3 is TGTGCCAGCAGTTACGAGCCCCCGGATACGCAGTATTTT.

The chain links TRBV19 to TRBJ2-7, with D hard to call. CDR3 length: 14 residues. CDR1 LNHDA and CDR2 SQIVND come from the germline V gene (reference sequence). Trimming cost V 5 bases and J 0 bases, with 11 bases left between them. CDR3 coding DNA: TGTGCCAGTAGTCTCTCTACTGGCTCCTACGAGCAGTACTTC. This codes for CASSLSTGSYEQYF.

This chain joins TRBV2 and TRBJ1-4; TRBD1 matches 8 bases. This CDR3 spans 15 amino acids. V was clipped by 5 bases and J by 7 bases; unmatched bases: 9. Germline loops: CDR1 SNHLY, CDR2 FYNNEI. Written as DNA, the CDR3 is TGTGCCAGCAGTACGGGACAGGTTATCGGTGAAAAACTGTTTTTT. Encoded protein: CASSTGQVIGEKLFF.

The chain has TRBV29-1 and TRBJ1-2; D remains ambiguous. Germline V gene sequence: CDR1 SQVTM, CDR2 ANQGSEA. This CDR3 is 12 amino acids long. Trimming left V 3 bases short and J 6 bases short, with 11 bases between. In nucleotides, the CDR3 is TGCAGCGTTGACCTGACGGATAATGGCTACACCTTC. It yields the protein CSVDLTDNGYTF.

The chain combines TRBV30 with TRBJ1-5; D is ambiguous. CDR3 size: 13 residues. The V and J ends lost 2 bases and 7 bases respectively, with 12 bases between them. Germline V gene sequence: CDR1 GTSNPN, CDR2 SVGIG (reference sequence). CDR3 region: CAWSLLPGQPQHF. In nucleotides, the CDR3 is TGTGCCTGGAGTCTGCTGCCTGGGCAGCCCCAGCATTTT.

The genes are TRBV5-1 and TRBJ2-1, with D possibly TRBD2 on 6 matching bases. Germline CDR1 is SGHRS and CDR2 is YFSETQ. Trimming took 1 base from V and 0 from J, leaving 14 bases between them. The CDR3 sequence is 17 residues long. The CDR3 reads CASSLYSSASSYNEQFF. The DNA for the CDR3 is TGCGCCAGCAGCTTGTATTCTAGCGCAAGCTCCTACAATGAGCAGTTCTTC.

The gene calls are TRBV6-5 and TRBJ2-2; 10 bases map to TRBD2. The CDR3 is 13 residues long. Germline CDR1 MNHEY, CDR2 SVGAGI. V was clipped by 6 bases and J by 5 bases; unmatched bases: 0. Here the CDR3 reads CASRTSGTGELFF. CDR3 DNA sequence: TGTGCCAGCAGGACTAGCGGGACCGGGGAGCTGTTTTTT.

V gene TRBV5-8 combines with J gene TRBJ1-5; TRBD1 might be the D (6 bases). The CDR3 runs to 15 residues. Germline-derived CDR1 and CDR2 are SGHTS and YDEGEE. Trimming pared 0 bases from V and 6 bases from J, leaving 13 bases between. In nucleotides, the CDR3 is TGTGCCAGCAGCTTGGAGGACAGCCTTTTTCAGCCCCAGCATTTT. Its protein is CASSLEDSLFQPQHF.

This sequence joins TRBV9 and TRBJ2-5; 8 bases are a match to TRBD2. Germline V lookup: CDR1 SGDLS, CDR2 YYNGEE. The CDR3 sequence is 14 residues long. Unmatched junction bases numbered 6, after V lost 4 bases and J lost 4 bases. In DNA, the CDR3 is TGTGCCAGCAGCCGCAAGCGGGAGATAGAGACCCAGTACTTC. It yields the protein CASSRKREIETQYF. Supplemented by reference TRBV9 and TRBJ2-5, the full variable domain reads DSGVTQTPKHLITATGQRVTLRCSPRSGDLSVYWYQQSLDQGLQFLIQYYNGEERAKGNILERFSAQQFPDLHSELNLSSLELGDSALYFCASSRKREIETQYFGPGTRLLVL.

The V call is TRBV19, the J call TRBJ1-5; 9 nucleotides agree with TRBD1. J lost 4 bases, V lost 6 bases, and 7 bases had no gene match. This CDR3 spans 15 amino acids. Germline CDR1 is LNHDA and CDR2 is SQIVND (reference sequence). The CDR3 here is CASRGGQGNNQPQHF. The CDR3 DNA reads as TGTGCCAGTAGGGGGGGACAGGGTAATAATCAGCCCCAGCATTTT.